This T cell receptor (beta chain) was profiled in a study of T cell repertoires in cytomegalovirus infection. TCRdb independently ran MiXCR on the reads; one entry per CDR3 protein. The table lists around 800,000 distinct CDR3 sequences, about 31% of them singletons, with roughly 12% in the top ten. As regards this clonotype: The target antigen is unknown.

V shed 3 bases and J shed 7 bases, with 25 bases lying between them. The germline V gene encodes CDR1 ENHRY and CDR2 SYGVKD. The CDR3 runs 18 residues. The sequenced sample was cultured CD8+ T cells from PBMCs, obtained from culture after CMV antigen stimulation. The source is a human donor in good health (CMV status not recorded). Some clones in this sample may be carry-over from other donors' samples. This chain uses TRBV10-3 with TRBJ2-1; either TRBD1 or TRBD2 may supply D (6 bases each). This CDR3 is CAISEWFDSRGLGNEQFF. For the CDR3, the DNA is TGTGCCATCAGTGAATGGTTTGATAGTCGGGGGCTGGGGAATGAGCAGTTCTTC.